This T cell receptor (beta chain) emerged from a study of technical replicates of blood from a few donors. Produced via immunoSEQ multiplex PCR; TCRdb's table is partial and in-frame only. This repertoire shows under 85,000 clones, 95% to 98% found once; its top ten account for about 0.34%. The CDR3 has 12 amino acids. The V end was cut by 2 bases, the J end by 7 bases, with 9 bases between. Germline lookup yields CDR1 MNHEY and CDR2 SVGAGI. The genes are TRBV6-5 and TRBJ2-7; possibly TRBD2 for D (6 bases). Input material: T cells isolated from PBMCs. The clonotype was recovered from a human donor in good health. CDR3 nucleotides: TGTGCCAGCAGTTACCCAGGGAGGGAGCAGTACTTC. It is translated as CASSYPGREQYF.